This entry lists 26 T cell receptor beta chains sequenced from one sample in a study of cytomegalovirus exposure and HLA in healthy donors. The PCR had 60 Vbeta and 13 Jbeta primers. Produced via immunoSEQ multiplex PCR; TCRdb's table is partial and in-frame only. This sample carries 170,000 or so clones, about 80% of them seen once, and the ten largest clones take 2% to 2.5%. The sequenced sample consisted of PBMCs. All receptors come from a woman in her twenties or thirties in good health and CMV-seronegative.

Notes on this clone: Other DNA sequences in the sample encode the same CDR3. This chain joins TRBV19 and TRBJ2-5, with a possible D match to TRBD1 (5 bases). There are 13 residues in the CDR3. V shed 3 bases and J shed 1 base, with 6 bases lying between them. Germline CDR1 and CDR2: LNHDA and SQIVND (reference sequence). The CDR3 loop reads CASSIQGQETQYF. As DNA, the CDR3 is TGTGCCAGTAGTATCCAGGGCCAAGAGACCCAGTACTTC. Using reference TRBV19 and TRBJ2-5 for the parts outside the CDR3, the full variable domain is DGGITQSPKYLFRKEGQNVTLSCEQNLNHDAMYWYRQDPGQGLRLIYYSQIVNDFQKGDIAEGYSVSREKKESFPLTVTSAQKNPTAFYLCASSIQGQETQYFGPGTRLLVL.

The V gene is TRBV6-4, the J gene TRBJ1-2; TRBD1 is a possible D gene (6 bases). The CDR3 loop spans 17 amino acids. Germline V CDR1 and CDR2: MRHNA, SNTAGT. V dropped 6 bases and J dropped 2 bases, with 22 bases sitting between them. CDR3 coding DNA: TGTGCCAGCAGATATATGCATGGGGGCCAAGAGAACTATGGCTACACCTTC. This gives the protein CASRYMHGGQENYGYTF.

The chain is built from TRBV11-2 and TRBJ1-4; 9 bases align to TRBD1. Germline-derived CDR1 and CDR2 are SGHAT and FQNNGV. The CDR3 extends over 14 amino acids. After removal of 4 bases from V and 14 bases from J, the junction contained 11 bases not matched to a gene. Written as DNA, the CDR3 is TGTGCCAGCAGCTCCACAGGGGGCGCGGAAAGTCTGTTTTTT. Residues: CASSSTGGAESLFF.

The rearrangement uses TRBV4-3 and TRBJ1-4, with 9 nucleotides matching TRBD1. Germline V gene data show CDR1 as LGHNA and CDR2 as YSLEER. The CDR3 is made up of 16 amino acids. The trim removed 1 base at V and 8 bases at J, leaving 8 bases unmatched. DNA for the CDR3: TGCGCCAGCAGCCAAGGCCCCGGGACAGGGTACGAAAAACTGTTTTTT. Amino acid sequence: CASSQGPGTGYEKLFF.

As DNA, the CDR3 is TGTGCCAGCAGTTCCTGGACTAGCGGGAGTACCGGGGAGCTGTTTTTT. Translated: CASSSWTSGSTGELFF. This chain links TRBV27 with TRBJ2-2; TRBD2 aligns across 13 bases. The V segment lost 4 bases and the J segment 5 bases; nucleotides outside the gene matches: 4. Germline V gene sequence: CDR1 MNHEY, CDR2 SMNVEV (reference sequence). The CDR3 loop spans 16 amino acids.

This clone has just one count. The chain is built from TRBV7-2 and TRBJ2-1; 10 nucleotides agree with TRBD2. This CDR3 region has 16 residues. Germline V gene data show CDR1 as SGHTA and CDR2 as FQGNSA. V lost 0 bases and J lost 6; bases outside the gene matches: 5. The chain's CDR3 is CASSLARLAGSNEQFF. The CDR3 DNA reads TGTGCCAGCAGCTTAGCTAGACTAGCGGGTAGCAATGAGCAGTTCTTC.

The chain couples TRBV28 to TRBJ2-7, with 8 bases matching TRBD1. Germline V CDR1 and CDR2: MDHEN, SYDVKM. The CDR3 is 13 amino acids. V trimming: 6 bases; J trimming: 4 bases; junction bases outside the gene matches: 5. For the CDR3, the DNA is TGTGCCAGCAGCCGGACAGGGTATTACGAGCAGTACTTC. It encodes CASSRTGYYEQYF.

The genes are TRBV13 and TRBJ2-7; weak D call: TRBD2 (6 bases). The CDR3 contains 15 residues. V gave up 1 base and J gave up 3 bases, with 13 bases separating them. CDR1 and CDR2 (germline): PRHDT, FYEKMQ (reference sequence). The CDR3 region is CASSLVGGTIYEQYF. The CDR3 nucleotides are TGTGCCAGCAGCTTAGTGGGCGGGACGATCTACGAGCAGTACTTC.

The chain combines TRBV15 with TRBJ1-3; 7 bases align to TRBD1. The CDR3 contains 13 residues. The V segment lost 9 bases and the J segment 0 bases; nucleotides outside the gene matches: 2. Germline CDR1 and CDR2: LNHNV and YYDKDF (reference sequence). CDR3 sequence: CATRQGSGNTIYF. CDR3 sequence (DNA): TGTGCCACTAGACAGGGCTCTGGAAACACCATATATTTT.

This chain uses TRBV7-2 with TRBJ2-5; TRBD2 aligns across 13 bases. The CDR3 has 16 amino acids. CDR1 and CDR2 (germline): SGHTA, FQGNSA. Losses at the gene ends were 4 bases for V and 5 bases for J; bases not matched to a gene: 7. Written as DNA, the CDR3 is TGTGCCAGCAGCTCCCGGACTAGCGGGAGCGTGGAGACCCAGTACTTC. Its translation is CASSSRTSGSVETQYF. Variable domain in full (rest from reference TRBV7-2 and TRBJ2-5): GAGVSQSPSNKVTEKGKDVELRCDPISGHTALYWYRQSLGQGLEFLIYFQGNSAPDKSGLPSDRFSAERTGGSVSTLTIQRTQQEDSAVYLCASSSRTSGSVETQYFGPGTRLLVL.

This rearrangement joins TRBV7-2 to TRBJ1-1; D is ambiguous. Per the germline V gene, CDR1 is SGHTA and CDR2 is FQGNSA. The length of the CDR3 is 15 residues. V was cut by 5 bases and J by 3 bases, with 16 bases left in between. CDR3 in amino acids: CASSPRLGADTEAFF. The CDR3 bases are TGTGCCAGCAGCCCCCGACTTGGAGCAGACACTGAAGCTTTCTTT.

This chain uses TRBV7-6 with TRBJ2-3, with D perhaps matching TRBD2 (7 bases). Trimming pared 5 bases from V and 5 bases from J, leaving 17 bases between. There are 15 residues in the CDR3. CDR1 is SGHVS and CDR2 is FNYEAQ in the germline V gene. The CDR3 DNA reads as TGTGCCAGCAGCCGTCTCGGGGGGCGGGGAGATACGCAGTATTTT. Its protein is CASSRLGGRGDTQYF.

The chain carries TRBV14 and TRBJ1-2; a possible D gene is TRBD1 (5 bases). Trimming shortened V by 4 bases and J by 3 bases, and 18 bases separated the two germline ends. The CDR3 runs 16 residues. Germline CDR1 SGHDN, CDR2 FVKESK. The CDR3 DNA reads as TGTGCCAGCAGCCCAACATCGGACATGACTTACTATGGCTACACCTTC. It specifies CASSPTSDMTYYGYTF.

Here the CDR3 reads CASSPGVKMETQYF. DNA of the CDR3: TGTGCCAGCTCACCGGGCGTTAAGATGGAGACCCAGTACTTC. The chain couples TRBV18 to TRBJ2-5, with D unresolved. This CDR3 comprises 14 residues. V shed 3 bases and J shed 5 bases, with 13 bases lying between them. Germline CDR1 and CDR2: KGHSH and LQKENI.

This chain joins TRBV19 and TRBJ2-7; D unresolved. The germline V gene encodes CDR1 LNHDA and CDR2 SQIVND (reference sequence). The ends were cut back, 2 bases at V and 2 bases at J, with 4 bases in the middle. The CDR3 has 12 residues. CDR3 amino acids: CASSISPYEQYF. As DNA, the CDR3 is TGTGCCAGTAGTATATCTCCCTACGAGCAGTACTTC. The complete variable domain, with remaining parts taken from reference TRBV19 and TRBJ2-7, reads DGGITQSPKYLFRKEGQNVTLSCEQNLNHDAMYWYRQDPGQGLRLIYYSQIVNDFQKGDIAEGYSVSREKKESFPLTVTSAQKNPTAFYLCASSISPYEQYFGPGTRLTVT.

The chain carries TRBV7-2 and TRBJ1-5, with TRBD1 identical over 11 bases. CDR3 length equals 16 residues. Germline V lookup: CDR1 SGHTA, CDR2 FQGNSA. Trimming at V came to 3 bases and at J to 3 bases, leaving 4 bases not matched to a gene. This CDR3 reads CASSFRGQGDNQPQHF. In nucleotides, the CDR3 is TGTGCCAGCAGCTTTAGGGGACAGGGGGACAATCAGCCCCAGCATTTT.

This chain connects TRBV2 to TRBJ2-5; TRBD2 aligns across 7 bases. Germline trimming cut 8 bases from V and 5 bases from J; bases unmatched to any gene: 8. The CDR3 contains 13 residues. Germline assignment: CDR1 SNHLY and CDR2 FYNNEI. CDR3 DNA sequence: TGTGCCAGCGGTCGGGGGGAGGTGGAGACCCAGTACTTC. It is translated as CASGRGEVETQYF.

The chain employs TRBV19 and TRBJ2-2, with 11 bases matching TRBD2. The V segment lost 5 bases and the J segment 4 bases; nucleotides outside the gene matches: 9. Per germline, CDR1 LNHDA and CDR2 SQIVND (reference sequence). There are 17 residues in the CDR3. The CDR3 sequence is CASSLTPSGGLTGELFF. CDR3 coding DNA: TGTGCCAGTAGTCTTACCCCTAGCGGGGGGCTCACCGGGGAGCTGTTTTTT.

CDR3 sequence (DNA): TGTGCCAGCAGCCAAGATTTCCGGGAAGCCACCGGGGAGCTGTTTTTT. Translating gives CASSQDFREATGELFF. The chain recombines TRBV14 with TRBJ2-2; D perhaps matches TRBD2 (5 bases). This CDR3 comprises 16 residues. CDR1 and CDR2 (germline): SGHDN, FVKESK. V dropped 0 bases and J dropped 4 bases, with 12 bases sitting between them.

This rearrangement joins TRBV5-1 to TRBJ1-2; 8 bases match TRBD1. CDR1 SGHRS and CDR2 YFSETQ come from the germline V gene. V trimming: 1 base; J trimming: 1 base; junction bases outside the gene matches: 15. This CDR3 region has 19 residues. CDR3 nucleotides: TGCGCCAGCAGCTTGTTTGTCCCGGACAGGGCGGCATTTAACTATGGCTACACCTTC. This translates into CASSLFVPDRAAFNYGYTF.

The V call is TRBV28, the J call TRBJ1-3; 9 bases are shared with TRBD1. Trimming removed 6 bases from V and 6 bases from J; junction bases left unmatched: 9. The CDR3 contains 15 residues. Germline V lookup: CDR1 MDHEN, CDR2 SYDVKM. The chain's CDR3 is CASRPSGTGTNTIYF. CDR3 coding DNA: TGTGCCAGCAGACCATCCGGGACAGGGACAAACACCATATATTTT.

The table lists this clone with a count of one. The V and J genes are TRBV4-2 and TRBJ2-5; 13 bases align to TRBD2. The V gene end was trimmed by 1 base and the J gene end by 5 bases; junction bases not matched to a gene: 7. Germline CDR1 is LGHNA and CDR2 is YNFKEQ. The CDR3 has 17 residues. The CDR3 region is CASSQGLAGGFGETQYF. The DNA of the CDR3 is TGTGCCAGCAGCCAAGGACTAGCGGGAGGCTTTGGGGAGACCCAGTACTTC.

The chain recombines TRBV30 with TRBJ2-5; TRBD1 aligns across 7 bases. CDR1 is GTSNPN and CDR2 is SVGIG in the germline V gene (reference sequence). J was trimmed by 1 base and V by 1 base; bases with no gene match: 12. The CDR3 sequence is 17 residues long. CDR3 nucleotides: TGTGCCTGGAGTGGGGTAGGGGGCGGGTTGCTCCAAGAGACCCAGTACTTC. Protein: CAWSGVGGGLLQETQYF.

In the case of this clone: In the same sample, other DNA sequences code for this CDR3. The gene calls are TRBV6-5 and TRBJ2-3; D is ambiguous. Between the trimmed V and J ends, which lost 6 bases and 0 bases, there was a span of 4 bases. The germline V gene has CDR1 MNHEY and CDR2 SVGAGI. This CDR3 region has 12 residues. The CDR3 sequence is CASRSSTDTQYF. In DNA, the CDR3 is TGTGCCAGCAGATCTAGCACAGATACGCAGTATTTT.

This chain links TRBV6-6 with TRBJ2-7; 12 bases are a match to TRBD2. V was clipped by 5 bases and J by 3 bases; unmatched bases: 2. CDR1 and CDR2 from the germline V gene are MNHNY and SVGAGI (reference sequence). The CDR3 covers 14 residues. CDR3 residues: CASSATSGGYEQYF. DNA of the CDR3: TGTGCCAGCAGTGCGACTAGCGGGGGCTACGAGCAGTACTTC.

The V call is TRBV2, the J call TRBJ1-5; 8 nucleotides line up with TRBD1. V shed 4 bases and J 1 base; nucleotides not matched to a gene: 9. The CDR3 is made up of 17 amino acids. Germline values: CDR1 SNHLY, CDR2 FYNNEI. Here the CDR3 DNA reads TGTGCCAGCAGTGGAGAACAGGGGGGCTTGAGCAATCAGCCCCAGCATTTT. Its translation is CASSGEQGGLSNQPQHF.